The clone carrying this T cell receptor (beta chain) was found once. The assay was immunoSEQ multiplex PCR, and TCRdb's table has in-frame clones only and misses some. The table has some 52,000 clones, about nine tenths seen once. The record originates from a study of PD-1 blockade in classical Hodgkin lymphoma. CDR1 is SNHLY, CDR2 FYNNEI, per germline. CDR3 size: 15 residues. The ends lost 8 bases at V and 5 bases at J; junction bases unmatched: 14. The time point was: cycle 4 day 1 (C4D1), after 5 to 7 weeks of nivolumab. The patients all showed relapse after autologous stem cell transplantation, while their brentuximab vedotin exposure varied.

The J gene is TRBJ2-5, the V gene TRBV2; the match to TRBD1 covers 7 bases. Specimen: peripheral blood mononuclear cells (PBMCs), collected before the fourth cycle of nivolumab. The TCR comes from a human donor with classical Hodgkin lymphoma. For the CDR3, the DNA is TGTGCCAGCCACCCATTCCGCGACAGGGCGGAGACCCAGTACTTC. Its translation: CASHPFRDRAETQYF. Based on the CDR3 plus reference TRBV2 and TRBJ2-5, the full variable domain is EPEVTQTPSHQVTQMGQEVILRCVPISNHLYFYWYRQILGQKVEFLVSFYNNEISEKSEIFDDQFSVERPDGSNFTLKIRSTKLEDSAMYFCASHPFRDRAETQYFGPGTRLLVL.